What follows are 21 T cell receptor beta chains derived from one specimen sequenced in a study of T cell repertoires in cytomegalovirus infection. TCRdb re-derived calls from the reads in MiXCR, one entry per CDR3 protein. Of over 300,000 distinct CDR3 sequences detected, 9.5% appear once; the ten largest clones hold roughly 4%. Sequences were obtained from PBMCs. The receptors were sampled from a human donor in good health (CMV status not recorded). Some clones in this sample may be carry-over from other donors' samples.

This clonotype has more than one count but fewer than ten. The genes are TRBV12-3 or TRBV12-4 and TRBJ2-1, with D possibly TRBD2 on 6 matching bases. This CDR3 contains 15 residues. V lost 2 bases and J lost 0, with 8 bases in between. DNA of the CDR3: TGTGCCAGCAGTTTACACGGGGGCTCCTACAATGAGCAGTTCTTC. Its protein is CASSLHGGSYNEQFF.

In this sample, this clonotype turned up many times. The J gene is TRBJ1-5, the V gene TRBV7-9; D perhaps matches TRBD1 (6 bases). CDR3 length: 16 residues. V shed 5 bases and J shed 0 bases, with 14 bases lying between them. Germline V gene sequence: CDR1 SEHNR, CDR2 FQNEAQ (reference sequence). The CDR3 loop is CASSANRTDSNQPQHF. CDR3 nucleotide sequence: TGTGCCAGCAGCGCAAACAGGACAGATAGCAATCAGCCCCAGCATTTT. Filled out from reference TRBV7-9 and TRBJ1-5, the complete variable domain reads DTGVSQNPRHKITKRGQNVTFRCDPISEHNRLYWYRQTLGQGPEFLTYFQNEAQLEKSRLLSDRFSAERPKGSFSTLEIQRTEQGDSAMYLCASSANRTDSNQPQHFGDGTRLSIL.

The chain carries TRBV6-2 or TRBV6-3 and TRBJ1-2, with no clear D. From germline, CDR1 is MNHEY and CDR2 SVGEGT. This CDR3 has 13 residues. V dropped 8 bases and J dropped 5 bases, with 15 bases sitting between them. The CDR3: CASGGGVRYGYTF. The CDR3 nucleotides are TGTGCCAGCGGAGGCGGGGTCCGATATGGCTACACCTTC.

This clonotype was observed at least ten times. The J gene is TRBJ2-1, the V gene TRBV25-1; 7 bases are a match to TRBD1. This CDR3 is built from 12 residues. Germline loops: CDR1 MGHDK, CDR2 SYGVNS. The V segment lost 2 bases and the J segment 9 bases; nucleotides outside the gene matches: 1. CDR3 in DNA: TGTGCCAGCAGTGAACCAGGGGGTGAGCAGTTCTTC. This codes for CASSEPGGEQFF.

This clonotype was detected only a few times. V usage is TRBV19 and J usage is TRBJ2-7; no firm D call. Germline V gene data show CDR1 as LNHDA and CDR2 as SQIVND (reference sequence). This CDR3 has 13 residues. V lost 0 bases and J lost 2, with 5 bases in between. The CDR3 coding sequence is TGTGCCAGTAGTATAGAAGACACCTACGAGCAGTACTTC. Translated, it gives CASSIEDTYEQYF.

This clonotype was counted between two and nine times. This chain connects TRBV20-1 to TRBJ2-5, with 11 bases fitting TRBD1. CDR1 and CDR2 (germline): DFQATT, SNEGSKA (reference sequence). V shed 3 bases, J shed 4 bases, and the junction held 7 bases outside the gene matches. CDR3 size: 15 residues. As DNA, the CDR3 is TGCAGTGCTAGGACCGGGACAGGGGGACGAGAGACCCAGTACTTC. It codes for CSARTGTGGRETQYF.

This sequence joins TRBV7-6 and TRBJ2-7; D not resolved. CDR3 length: 14 amino acids. The ends were cut back, 1 base at V and 4 bases at J, with 11 bases in the middle. Germline V CDR1 and CDR2: SGHVS, FNYEAQ. In nucleotides, the CDR3 is TGTGCCAGCAGCTTAGGGGAACTAAGGTACGAGCAGTACTTC. It is translated as CASSLGELRYEQYF.

This clonotype occurred a few times. This chain links TRBV2 with TRBJ2-7; D gene unclear. The V gene lost 0 bases and the J gene lost 4 bases, with 4 bases spanning the gap. The CDR3 is made up of 12 amino acids. Germline V gene sequence: CDR1 SNHLY, CDR2 FYNNEI. The CDR3 spells CASSEAGYEQYF. DNA for the CDR3: TGTGCCAGCAGTGAAGCTGGGTACGAGCAGTACTTC.

This clonotype has only a few counts. The rearrangement joins TRBV7-8 to TRBJ2-5; D perhaps matches TRBD1 (7 bases). CDR1 SGHVS and CDR2 FQNEAQ come from the germline V gene. This CDR3 has 13 amino acids. Trimming shortened V by 5 bases and J by 7 bases, and 14 bases separated the two germline ends. This CDR3 reads CASSQGGTGTQYF. CDR3 nucleotides: TGTGCCAGCAGCCAGGGGGGAACAGGGACCCAGTACTTC. Full variable domain (rest looked up from reference TRBV7-8 and TRBJ2-5): GAGVSQSPRYKVAKRGQDVALRCDPISGHVSLFWYQQALGQGPEFLTYFQNEAQLDKSGLPSDRFFAERPEGSVSTLKIQRTQQEDSAVYLCASSQGGTGTQYFGPGTRLLVL.

V and J are TRBV6-6 and TRBJ1-5, with D maybe TRBD1 (6 bases). The V gene lost 6 bases and the J gene lost 3 bases, with 15 bases spanning the gap. Looked up from germline, CDR1 is MNHNY and CDR2 is SVGAGI (reference sequence). This CDR3 has 15 residues. The chain's CDR3 is CASRPGQFLNQPQHF. The CDR3 DNA sequence: TGTGCCAGCAGGCCGGGACAATTCCTCAATCAGCCCCAGCATTTT.

This clonotype was counted between two and nine times. The chain carries TRBV3-1 and TRBJ1-1; D unresolved. Germline V gives CDR1 LGHDT, CDR2 YNNKEL (reference sequence). V lost 2 bases and J lost 10, with 11 bases in between. This CDR3 region has 12 residues. The CDR3 coding sequence is TGTGCCAGCAGCCAAATCGGGCTGGGAGCTTTCTTT. It encodes CASSQIGLGAFF.

The chain links TRBV7-8 to TRBJ1-1, with D perhaps matching TRBD1 (6 bases). Per the germline V gene, CDR1 is SGHVS and CDR2 is FQNEAQ. V gave up 3 bases and J gave up 6 bases, with 11 bases separating them. The CDR3 consists of 13 residues. CDR3: CASSFLGGSEAFF. As DNA, the CDR3 is TGTGCCAGCAGCTTCCTCGGGGGCTCTGAAGCTTTCTTT.

Only a few counts were recorded for this clonotype. This chain connects TRBV27 to TRBJ1-2; 11 bases agree with TRBD1. V lost 6 bases to trimming and J lost 6 bases; unmatched junction nucleotides: 9. In germline, CDR1 is MNHEY, CDR2 SMNVEV (reference sequence). The CDR3 extends over 15 amino acids. The CDR3 loop reads CASRGRTGGADGYTF. The CDR3 bases are TGTGCCAGCAGGGGAAGGACAGGGGGCGCCGATGGCTACACCTTC.

This clonotype was seen a handful of times. V and J are TRBV20-1 and TRBJ1-1; the D gene is possibly TRBD1 (6 bases). CDR1 and CDR2 from the germline V gene are DFQATT and SNEGSKA (reference sequence). There are 15 residues in the CDR3. The V end lost 3 bases, the J end lost 0 bases, and 14 bases lay between the germline ends. The CDR3, as DNA: TGCAGTGCTAGTAGGGGGATAGGCATGAACACTGAAGCTTTCTTT. This codes for CSASRGIGMNTEAFF.

This clonotype was detected a few times. This rearrangement joins TRBV5-1 to TRBJ2-5; 10 bases agree with TRBD1. The CDR3 loop spans 17 amino acids. J gave up 1 base and V 3 bases, and 9 bases lay outside the gene matches. Germline CDR1 reads SGHRS; CDR2 reads YFSETQ. The CDR3 loop is CASSSGQGLGLQETQYF. In nucleotides, the CDR3 is TGCGCCAGCAGCTCGGGACAGGGGCTGGGGCTCCAAGAGACCCAGTACTTC.

At least ten counts were recorded for this clonotype. The chain has TRBV5-1 and TRBJ2-1; the match to TRBD2 covers 12 bases. Germline lookup yields CDR1 SGHRS and CDR2 YFSETQ. With 4 bases clipped from V and 9 bases from J, the junction kept 14 bases outside the gene matches. The CDR3 has 17 amino acids. CDR3 loop: CASSGLTSGRYNSEQFF. The CDR3 bases are TGCGCCAGCAGCGGATTGACTAGCGGGAGATATAATAGTGAGCAGTTCTTC. Full variable domain (missing parts from reference TRBV5-1 and TRBJ2-1): KAGVTQTPRYLIKTRGQQVTLSCSPISGHRSVSWYQQTPGQGLQFLFEYFSETQRNKGNFPGRFSGRQFSNSRSEMNVSTLELGDSALYLCASSGLTSGRYNSEQFFGPGTRLTVL.

The chain joins TRBV19 to TRBJ1-5, with TRBD1 matching over 7 bases. Germline V gives CDR1 LNHDA, CDR2 SQIVND (reference sequence). J gave up 0 bases and V 10 bases, and 12 bases lay outside the gene matches. CDR3 length equals 16 residues. CDR3 coding DNA: TGTGCCACCGCGGACAGGAGATTTTATAGCAATCAGCCCCAGCATTTT. The encoded protein is CATADRRFYSNQPQHF. Complete variable domain (other parts from reference TRBV19 and TRBJ1-5): DGGITQSPKYLFRKEGQNVTLSCEQNLNHDAMYWYRQDPGQGLRLIYYSQIVNDFQKGDIAEGYSVSREKKESFPLTVTSAQKNPTAFYLCATADRRFYSNQPQHFGDGTRLSIL.

This clonotype occurred many times. The junction differs from germline at one of its ends, possibly a read error. V usage is TRBV7-6 and J usage is TRBJ2-3; a weak D match, TRBD2 (6 bases). This CDR3 has 13 amino acids. Germline loops: CDR1 SGHVS, CDR2 FNYEAQ. CDR3 loop: CASRLAAPDTQYF. CDR3 DNA: TGTGCCAGCAGGTTAGCGGCCCCCGATACGCAGTATTTT.

This chain links TRBV12-3 or TRBV12-4 with TRBJ1-4; possibly TRBD1 for D (5 bases). V lost 3 bases, J lost 7 bases, and 9 bases lay in between. There are 13 residues in the CDR3. The CDR3 DNA sequence: TGTGCCAGCAGTTTGACAGATCGTGAAAAACTGTTTTTT. Amino acids: CASSLTDREKLFF.

This clonotype was counted between two and nine times. The V call is TRBV7-6, the J call TRBJ2-1, with no clear D. V was cut by 7 bases and J by 0 bases, with 13 bases left in between. This CDR3 region has 15 residues. CDR1 and CDR2 from the germline V gene are SGHVS and FNYEAQ. CDR3 nucleotides: TGTGCCAGCACCCCTTTTCAAAGCTCCTACAATGAGCAGTTCTTC. Translation: CASTPFQSSYNEQFF.

This clonotype was counted between two and nine times. This sequence joins TRBV7-6 and TRBJ1-1; TRBD1 might be the D (5 bases). V lost 5 bases and J lost 1, with 17 bases in between. The CDR3 has 16 residues. The germline V gene encodes CDR1 SGHVS and CDR2 FNYEAQ. The CDR3 spells CASSTPGGGRNTEAFF. In DNA, the CDR3 is TGTGCCAGCAGCACCCCCGGGGGGGGTAGGAACACTGAAGCTTTCTTT.